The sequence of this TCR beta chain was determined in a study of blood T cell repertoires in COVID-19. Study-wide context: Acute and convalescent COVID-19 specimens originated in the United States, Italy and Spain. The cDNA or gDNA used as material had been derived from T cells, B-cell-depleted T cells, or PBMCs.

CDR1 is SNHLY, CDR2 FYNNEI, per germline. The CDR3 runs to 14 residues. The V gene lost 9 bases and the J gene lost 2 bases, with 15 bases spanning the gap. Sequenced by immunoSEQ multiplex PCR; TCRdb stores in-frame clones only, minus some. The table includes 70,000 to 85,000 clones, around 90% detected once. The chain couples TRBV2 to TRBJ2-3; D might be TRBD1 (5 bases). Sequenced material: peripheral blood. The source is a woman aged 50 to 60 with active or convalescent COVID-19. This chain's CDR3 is CASRTGTFTDTQYF. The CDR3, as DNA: TGTGCCAGTAGAACAGGTACCTTCACAGATACGCAGTATTTT.